The T cell receptor beta chain described here comes from a study of blood T cell repertoires in COVID-19 (TCRdb year 2020). With regard to the full study: Samples covering the acute and convalescent phases of COVID-19 were provided by collaborators in the United States, Italy and Spain. The prospective study material was composed of cDNA or gDNA derived from T cells, B-cell-depleted T cells, or PBMCs. The dataset comprised deeply sampled blood TCRbeta repertoires from subjects exposed to, actively infected with, or recovered from COVID-19. A freely available public database, intended as a resource for researchers studying the immune response to SARS-CoV-2, is where the repertoires were released. The samples were drawn from two sources: the first 160 participants of the ongoing ImmuneRACE study, and 950 to 1,500 subjects contributed by 6 global collaborators. A de-identified subject ID, COVID-19 status, age in years and sex were almost always included in the sample metadata. Where available, HLA class I and class II types were taken from metadata supplied by the sample provider and were not determined by assay-based typing. The investigation overall reported the following: The amount of clinical and demographic metadata varied by source and participant and was provided uncurated.

A remark on this clone: The target of this receptor is not known. Base qualities were left out, and no much larger clone turns up one base away.

CDR1 and CDR2 (SEHNR, FQNEAQ) derive from the germline V gene (reference sequence). The CDR3 covers 15 residues, taking in both the cysteine and the phenylalanine. Only the CDR3 portion is preserved as DNA: 45 bases, with reading frame beginning at the first base. Trimming takes 5 bases off V and 5 bases off J; junction bases not matched to a gene: 9. The immunoSEQ Assay, a bias-controlled multiplex PCR, was used to amplify TCRbeta CDR3 regions from genomic DNA. The authors processed their data as follows. Within the assay, amplification of reference gene primers was used to estimate how many nucleated cells each sample contained. To quantify the absolute abundance of each unique TCRbeta CDR3 rearrangement, sequence reads were collapsed and filtered. For each sample, productive Simpson clonality was calculated as the square root of Simpson's diversity index over productive rearrangements. TCRdb took this table from immuneACCESS and kept in-frame rearrangements with V and J called. Such tables lack part of the clones; where checked against another copy, unresolved V genes explain under half of the gap, and the rest is unexplained. D and trimming were read from the DNA, whereas the V and J calls and clone size are those reported in that table. The sample table shows some 180,000 clones, and roughly nine tenths are seen once. Of the sample, 20% to 25% falls within the top ten clones.

Each collaborating institution followed its own protocols to collect whole blood in K2EDTA tubes. For TCRbeta analysis, collaborator samples were shipped as frozen whole blood, as isolated PBMCs, or as DNA extracted from either sample type. The sequence derives from a man in his 60s with active or convalescent COVID-19. The sequence links TRBV7-9 to TRBJ1-1; 9 central bases correspond to TRBD1. Sequencing used peripheral blood. The base sequence is TGTGCCAGCAGCCCCCAACAGGGGGCAGGAACTGAAGCTTTCTTT. Its translation is CASSPQQGAGTEAFF. The entire variable domain, with the stretches around the CDR3 drawn from the reference TRBV7-9 and TRBJ1-1 proteins, is DTGVSQNPRHKITKRGQNVTFRCDPISEHNRLYWYRQTLGQGPEFLTYFQNEAQLEKSRLLSDRFSAERPKGSFSTLEIQRTEQGDSAMYLCASSPQQGAGTEAFFGQGTRLTVV.